This T cell receptor (beta chain) appears in the sequencing data of a study of blood T cell repertoires in COVID-19. Turning to the study itself: Samples came from the United States, Italy and Spain, spanning acute and convalescent COVID-19. The cDNA or gDNA used as material had been derived from T cells, B-cell-depleted T cells, or PBMCs.

Study processing details: Reference gene primer amplification gave nucleated cell count estimates. The data were produced by immunoSEQ multiplex PCR, yet TCRdb's version contains in-frame clones alone and is incomplete. The V and J calls and clone size come from that table; D and trimming were worked out from the DNA. The sample includes tens of thousands of clones, roughly 90% of them seen just once. Seattle patients were enrolled while actively infected and followed longitudinally. CDR1 SGHRS and CDR2 YFSETQ come from the germline V gene. Trimming at V came to 4 bases and at J to 9 bases, leaving 9 bases not matched to a gene. The CDR3 totals 15 residues.

This receptor was identified in a man aged 35 to 55 with COVID-19, enrolled during active disease. Sequenced material: peripheral blood. The rearrangement links TRBV5-1 to TRBJ2-1; 11 bases agree with TRBD2. CDR3 nucleotides: TGCGCCAGCAGCAAGACTAGCGGGACTCCGATTGAGCAGTTCTTC. Its protein is CASSKTSGTPIEQFF.